Here is one T cell receptor beta chain with its context. As yet, its antigen is unknown. The CDR3 sequence is 17 residues long. The germline gives CDR1 MGHRA, CDR2 YSYEKL. Trimming stripped 3 bases from V and 0 bases from J, with 15 bases between. This record comes from a study of cytomegalovirus exposure and HLA in healthy donors. Whole-study findings and limits: Three CMV-associated chains proved CMV antigen-specific in vitro. More than 15,000 TCR beta sequences were associated with HLA alleles at 0.05 false discovery rate in a later analysis.

60 Vbeta and 13 Jbeta primers were used in PCR. Generated by immunoSEQ multiplex PCR, the TCRdb table keeps only in-frame clones and is missing some. This sample's table has about 64,000 clones. The sequenced sample was PBMCs. The receptor comes from a woman aged 18-30 years in good health and CMV-seronegative. This chain connects TRBV4-1 to TRBJ1-5; D ambiguous. CDR3 nucleotide sequence: TGCGCCAGCAGCCAGAGGGCGGAACCCAATAGCAATCAGCCCCAGCATTTT. Translating gives CASSQRAEPNSNQPQHF.